This TCR beta chain was sequenced for a study of cytomegalovirus exposure and HLA in healthy donors (TCRdb year 2017). For the study in its entirety: An earlier analysis of approximately 600 of the donors reported approximately 270 Gb of sequence data and 117 million unique TCR beta sequences from approximately 180 million T cells. An early release that covered approximately 600 HLA-typed donors contained 250 to 350 gigabases of sequencing data and 70 million to 100 million unique TCR sequences. Of the 300 to 500 genotyped donors, 81% were placed in the genetic ancestry cluster associated with self-reported Caucasian donors. The study aimed to test whether cataloging public T cell receptors could reveal signatures of past pathogen exposure. The study profiled the T cell repertoires of 550 to 700 subjects by immunosequencing and related them to cytomegalovirus serostatus. Besides the first cohort of roughly 660 subjects, a separate validation cohort made up of 120 different subjects was used. The study combined high-throughput TCR immunosequencing, statistical association of individual TCRs with disease status, and machine learning to predict cytomegalovirus infection status. A later analysis re-analyzed previously published TCR beta repertoires from 660 or so donors and added high-resolution HLA genotyping to study TCR occurrence patterns. In the later analysis, no new phenotypic data were used to find candidate immune exposures; instead, reliance was placed on TCR beta sequences and their occurrence across donors. To decide whether each TCR beta V gene segment behaved as functional or pseudogenic, an earlier analysis of 587 of the donors relied on high-throughput TCR beta sequencing. Donor age, sex, ethnicity and CMV serostatus were collected together with the repertoire data. In a later genetic analysis, genome-wide SNP genotypes for 398 of the 666 donors were used, and that subset was treated as a discovery cohort. Every repertoire in the discovery cohort had been generated on one and the same sequencing platform. Both class I and class II loci were covered by HLA typing, at four-digit resolution. The number of donors typed differed by locus, with about 629-640 for A, B, C, DRB1 and DQB1, around 560 for DQA1, approximately 570 for DPA1, and around 460 for DPB1. Four or five DR-DQ haplotypes were treated as single units for association and clustering because of strong linkage in the cohort. Among about 400 genotyped donors of the cohort, an average of approximately 200,000 unique TCR beta nucleotide sequences was sequenced per donor, of which about 18% were non-productive. Beyond this particular receptor, the publication reports: Because counts were too low, seventeen rarely observed V segments, including chromosome 9 orphons, were left out of the earlier analysis of roughly 600 of the donors. An association between a missense DCLRE1C variant and V-gene and J-gene trimming of TCR beta chains was found in a later genetic analysis and replicated in an independent cohort. CMV serostatus was the only immune exposure information available for the cohort. According to the authors, the approach could potentially be generalized to other disease states and immunological phenotypes. In a later analysis, TCR association rates were found to vary across HLA loci, with the most associated TCRs seen for DRB1 alleles and the fewest for HLA-C alleles. Linkage disequilibrium might explain the correlated functional status among segregating V segments, but an unknown experimental factor could not be excluded. A further reported finding was that TCR beta sequences accurately predicted the HLA-A and HLA-B alleles for most subjects in the first cohort. Most TCR sequences were seen in very few donors, while some public TCRs were found in many individuals. Compared with the approximately 670-donor mean, donors in an Asian-associated ancestry cluster had fewer N-insertions in productive TCRs, according to a later genetic analysis. Because some donors lacked HLA typing at each locus, the association tests relied only on the typed subset. The classifier was reported to diagnose cytomegalovirus status with high specificity and sensitivity in both the original and validation cohorts. A later analysis associated about 17,000 TCR beta sequences with specific HLA alleles at a false discovery rate of 0.05. A later analysis found that most CMV-associated TCR beta chains appeared HLA-restricted, with HLA associations seemingly driven largely by CMV exposure. An earlier analysis of several hundred of the donors showed that most TCR beta V segments appeared in productive rearrangements either about 87% or about 30% of the time, which broadly matched IMGT annotations. Only TCR beta chains were sequenced in this cohort, and the absence of alpha or paired-chain data limited detectable features. Some IMGT-functional V segments, including TRBV6-2 and TRBV6-3, could not be distinguished by the 87-base-pair reads and were therefore excluded. In vitro tests confirmed that a few of the cytomegalovirus-associated TCR beta chains recognize cytomegalovirus antigens. The presence/absence analyses assumed that sequencing depth was roughly uniform across donors, and that assumption may not be true. According to a later analysis, parvovirus B19, influenza, CMV and Epstein-Barr virus appeared linked to several top co-occurrence clusters. Assigning TCR associations to individual alleles was difficult when HLA alleles, especially DR and DQ, strongly co-occurred. A group of highly shared sequence variants was considered likely to be a technical artifact of the sequencing pipeline. In a later analysis, HLA-associated TCR beta chains were found to be more clonally expanded and to have lower generation probabilities than equally common non-associated chains. In the study, around 160 TCR beta chains were listed as associated with cytomegalovirus.

Concerning this clone itself: This receptor's antigen is unknown. It has no much larger one-base neighbor in the sample; base qualities were not kept.

V is cut by 1 base and J by 10 bases, and the space between the germline ends is 11 bases. The CDR3 has 14 amino acids, counting the end cysteine and phenylalanine. Left in the record is the CDR3 DNA by itself, 42 bases read in frame from the first base. The germline V gene yields SGHAT for CDR1 and FQNNGV for CDR2. The cohort was made up of approximately 670 healthy bone marrow donors. At the time of sampling, all cohort members were nominally healthy, though unrecorded immune exposures were likely present. The donor tested CMV seronegative, placing the donor among the roughly 340 seronegative members of the cohort. Every donor gave a peripheral blood sample, and the peripheral blood mononuclear cells from that sample were used for TCR beta sequencing. The Qiagen DNeasy Blood Extraction Kit was used to extract genomic DNA from the blood cell samples. Receptors were amplified or captured by the immunoSEQ multiplex PCR assay. For the multiplex PCR, a mixture combining 60 forward primers for TCR Vbeta segments and 13 reverse primers for TCR Jbeta segments was used. The CDR3 region of rearranged TCR beta genes was amplified from genomic DNA with a multiplex PCR assay. Amplified TCR beta libraries were sequenced as 87-base-pair reads on the Illumina HiSeq System. The original pipeline was this. A later analysis counted tens of millions of unique TCR beta chains across the 666 repertoires, and around 9.9 million of these chains were shared by at least two donors. To remove PCR and sequencing errors, raw reads were error-corrected and collapsed into unique sequences using a nearest-neighbor algorithm that merged closely related sequences. V, D and J gene segments were assigned by aligning CDR3 sequences to IMGT reference sequences. Each retained sequence needed at least a six-nucleotide match to both a V gene segment and a J gene segment. A rearrangement was called productive if the CDR3 had no stop codons and remained in frame with V and J, and every other rearrangement was called non-productive. Following IMGT convention, CDR3 was defined as the stretch from the second conserved V-encoded cysteine to the conserved J-encoded phenylalanine. The earlier analysis of approximately 590 of the donors excluded any sequence lacking an unambiguous match to a single V gene segment. In an earlier analysis of almost 600 of the donors, a V segment was called functional when productive rearrangements were above 56.7%, and segregating when the standard deviation between donors exceeded 5%. To diagnose cytomegalovirus status from the catalog of TCR beta chain sequences, a statistical classification framework was built. In a later analysis, V and J genes were assigned by comparing TCR nucleotide sequences against IMGT/GENE-DB human TR gene sequences. The TCRdist pipeline was used in a later analysis to assign CDR3 sequences and most-parsimonious VDJ recombination scenarios. In a later analysis, each TCR beta chain was defined by its CDR3 amino acid sequence together with its V-gene family, and reads without a unique V-gene family were excluded. As a way to deal with suspected cross-contamination and a sequencing artifact, a later analysis dropped hundreds of nucleotide sequences that were highly shared and had low generation probability. In a later analysis, a clonal expansion index was calculated for each public chain from normalized within-repertoire ranks of inferred template counts. In a later analysis, generation probabilities were computed with a VDJ recombination model fitted to out-of-frame rearrangements, and the resulting probabilities were checked against IGoR. Hypergeometric tests were used in a later analysis to score TCR-TCR, TCR-HLA and TCR-CMV co-occurrence, with a repertoire-size bias correction applied to the TCR pairs. False discovery rates were estimated in a later analysis by permuting HLA or CMV assignments 20 times. In a later analysis, co-occurring TCRs were grouped with DBSCAN, and TCRdist sequence similarity was added when clustering was performed within HLA-allele-positive subsets. For co-occurrence clustering, repertoires with fewer than 30,000 or more than 120,000 public chains were excluded, along with five repertoires with anomalous nucleotide sharing. TCRdb's version of the immuneACCESS table is confined to in-frame rearrangements and falls short of the full clone set. An unresolved V gene accounts for under half of the shortfall where checked; the remainder is of unknown origin. D and trimming come from the DNA, and the V and J calls and clone size come from that table. This sample has about 130,000 clones in its table, and 79% of those were observed once. The leading ten clones occupy roughly 0.99% of the sample.

In this chain, TRBV11-2 is recombined with TRBJ1-6; the D gene is possibly TRBD1, with 5 bases matching. The material sequenced was PBMCs. The clonotype originates from a male donor in good health and CMV-seronegative. The bases are TGTGCCAGCAGCTTAGTGGGGGGGAACTCACCCCTCCACTTT. It codes for CASSLVGGNSPLHF.